The T cell receptor beta chain described here comes from a study of cytomegalovirus exposure and HLA in healthy donors. Remarks on this clone: The target antigen is unknown.

The data were produced by immunoSEQ multiplex PCR, yet TCRdb's version contains in-frame clones alone and is incomplete. This table has tens of thousands of clones, approximately 90% appearing once. Germline CDR1 LGHNA, CDR2 YSLEER. The CDR3 sequence is 15 residues long. V gave up 0 bases and J gave up 4 bases; unmatched junction bases: 3. Findings and limits, study-wide: The investigators catalogued about 170 TCR beta chains as cytomegalovirus-associated.

This clonotype originated in a young woman in good health and CMV-seropositive. V is TRBV4-3 and J is TRBJ2-5, with 9 bases fitting TRBD1. Sample: PBMCs. As DNA, the CDR3 is TGCGCCAGCAGCCAAGAAGGGACAGGGCGAGAGACCCAGTACTTC. It codes for CASSQEGTGRETQYF.